This entry describes one T cell receptor beta chain. Its antigen is currently not known. Per-base quality was not reported, and no clone a single base away is much larger than it. The data belong to a study of T cell changes during pregnancy in multiple sclerosis (dated by TCRdb to 2018 to 2020). About the investigation overall: Changes in the T cell repertoire over the course of pregnancy were examined in this study in women with multiple sclerosis.

The receptor library was made with the immunoSEQ multiplex PCR assay. Sourced from immuneACCESS, this table was stored by TCRdb with only in-frame sequences that have V and J called. A share of the clones is absent; for the studies checked, an unresolved V gene accounts for under half, and the remainder has no known explanation. Here the sample has 70,000 to 95,000 clones; about 93% occur a single time. The ten largest account for around 4.5% of the sample. The CDR3 goes from the cysteine to the phenylalanine over 14 residues. This entry keeps only the CDR3 DNA: 42 bases, framed from base 1. Between the V and J ends, shortened by 1 base and 8 bases respectively, the junction contains 17 bases. The germline V gene provides CDR1 SQVTM and CDR2 ANQGSEA.

The source was peripheral blood, collected in the first trimester of pregnancy. The clonotype comes from a female donor with multiple sclerosis, enrolled in a pregnancy study. The chain joins TRBV29-1 to TRBJ1-1, with the D gene call left open. The CDR3 reads as follows: CSVEGLYSGREAFF. At the DNA level, the sequence is TGCAGCGTTGAAGGGCTATATAGTGGGCGCGAAGCTTTCTTT.